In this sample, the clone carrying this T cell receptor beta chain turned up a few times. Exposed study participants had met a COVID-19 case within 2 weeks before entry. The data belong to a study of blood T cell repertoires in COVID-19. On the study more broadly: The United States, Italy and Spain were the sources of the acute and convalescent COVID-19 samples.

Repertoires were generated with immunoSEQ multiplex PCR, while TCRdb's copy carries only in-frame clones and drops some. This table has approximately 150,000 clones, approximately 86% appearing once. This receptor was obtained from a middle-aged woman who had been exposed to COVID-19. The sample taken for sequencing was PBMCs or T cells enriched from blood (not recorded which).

In nucleotides, the CDR3 is TGTGCCATCAGAGTCGCCAGGGACTACGAGCAGTACTTC. This sequence encodes CAIRVARDYEQYF. The V call is TRBV10-3, the J call TRBJ2-7; a possible D gene is TRBD1 (5 bases). Germline V CDR1 and CDR2: ENHRY, SYGVKD. The CDR3 has 13 amino acids. V lost 6 bases and J lost 3, with 12 bases in between.